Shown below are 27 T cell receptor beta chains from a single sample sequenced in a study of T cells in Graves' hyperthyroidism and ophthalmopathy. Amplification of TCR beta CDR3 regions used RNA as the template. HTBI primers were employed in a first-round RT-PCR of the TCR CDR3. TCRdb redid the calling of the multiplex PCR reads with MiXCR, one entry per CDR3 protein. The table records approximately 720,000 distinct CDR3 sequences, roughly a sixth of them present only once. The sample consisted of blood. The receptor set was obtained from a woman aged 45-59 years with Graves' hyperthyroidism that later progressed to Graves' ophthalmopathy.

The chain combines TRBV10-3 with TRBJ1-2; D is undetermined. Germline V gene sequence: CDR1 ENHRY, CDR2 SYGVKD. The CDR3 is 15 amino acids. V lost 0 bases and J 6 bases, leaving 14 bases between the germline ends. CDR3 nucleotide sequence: TGTGCCATCAGTGAGTCTGTCGGGGTCCGACATGGCTACACCTTC. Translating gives CAISESVGVRHGYTF.

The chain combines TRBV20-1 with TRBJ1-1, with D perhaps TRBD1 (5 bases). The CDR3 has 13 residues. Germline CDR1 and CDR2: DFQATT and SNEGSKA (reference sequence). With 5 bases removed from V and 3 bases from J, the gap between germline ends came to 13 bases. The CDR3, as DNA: TGCAGTGCTCCCGGGGGACTTCACACTGAAGCTTTCTTT. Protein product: CSAPGGLHTEAFF.

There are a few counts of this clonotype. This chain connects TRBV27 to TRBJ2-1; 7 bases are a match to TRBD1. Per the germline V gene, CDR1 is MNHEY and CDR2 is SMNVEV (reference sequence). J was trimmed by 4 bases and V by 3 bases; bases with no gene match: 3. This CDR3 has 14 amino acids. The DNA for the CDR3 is TGTGCCAGCAGTTTCCAGGGGGAGTACAATGAGCAGTTCTTC. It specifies CASSFQGEYNEQFF.

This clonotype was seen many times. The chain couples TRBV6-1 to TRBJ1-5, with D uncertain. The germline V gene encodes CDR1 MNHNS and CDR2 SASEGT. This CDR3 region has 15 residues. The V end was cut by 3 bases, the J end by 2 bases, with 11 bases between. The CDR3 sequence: CASSDTRLGNQPQHF. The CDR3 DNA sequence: TGTGCCAGCAGTGACACAAGACTCGGCAATCAGCCCCAGCATTTT.

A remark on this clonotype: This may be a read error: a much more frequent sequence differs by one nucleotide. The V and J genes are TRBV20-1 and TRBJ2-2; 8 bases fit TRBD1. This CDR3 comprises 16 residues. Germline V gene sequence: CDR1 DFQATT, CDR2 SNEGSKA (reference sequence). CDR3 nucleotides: TGCAGTGCTAGAGATGGGACAGGTTGGAACACCGGGAAGCTGTTTTTT. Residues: CSARDGTGWNTGKLFF.

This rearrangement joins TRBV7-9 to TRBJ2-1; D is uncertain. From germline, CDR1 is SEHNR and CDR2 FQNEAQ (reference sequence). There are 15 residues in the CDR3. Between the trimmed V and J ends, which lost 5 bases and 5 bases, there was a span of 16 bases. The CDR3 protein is CASSTQRQENNEQFF. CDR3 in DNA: TGTGCCAGCAGCACCCAGCGCCAGGAGAACAATGAGCAGTTCTTC. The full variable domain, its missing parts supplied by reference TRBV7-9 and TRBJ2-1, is DTGVSQNPRHKITKRGQNVTFRCDPISEHNRLYWYRQTLGQGPEFLTYFQNEAQLEKSRLLSDRFSAERPKGSFSTLEIQRTEQGDSAMYLCASSTQRQENNEQFFGPGTRLTVL.

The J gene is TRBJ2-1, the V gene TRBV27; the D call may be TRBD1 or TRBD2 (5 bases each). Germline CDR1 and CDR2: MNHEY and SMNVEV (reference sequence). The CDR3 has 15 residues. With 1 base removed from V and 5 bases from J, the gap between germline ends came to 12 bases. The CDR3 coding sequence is TGTGCCAGCAGTTTATGGGGGTTGAGGCACAATGAGCAGTTCTTC. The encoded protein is CASSLWGLRHNEQFF.

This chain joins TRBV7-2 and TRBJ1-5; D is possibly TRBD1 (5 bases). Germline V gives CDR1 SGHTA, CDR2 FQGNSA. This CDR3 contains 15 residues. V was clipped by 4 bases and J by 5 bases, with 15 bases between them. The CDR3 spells CASSWGSSLDQPQHF. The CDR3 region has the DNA TGTGCCAGCAGCTGGGGGTCCAGTCTTGATCAGCCCCAGCATTTT.

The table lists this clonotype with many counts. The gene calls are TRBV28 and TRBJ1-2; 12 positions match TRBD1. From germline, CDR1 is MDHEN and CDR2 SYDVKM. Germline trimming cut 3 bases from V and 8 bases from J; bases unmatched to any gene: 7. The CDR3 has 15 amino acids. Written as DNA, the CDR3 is TGTGCCAGCAGTTTGTCCGGGACAGGGGGCGGGGGCTACACCTTC. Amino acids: CASSLSGTGGGGYTF.

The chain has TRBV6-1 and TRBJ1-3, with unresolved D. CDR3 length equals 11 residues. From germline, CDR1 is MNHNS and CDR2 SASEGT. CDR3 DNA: TGTGCTCACGCCTCTGGAAACACCATATATTTT. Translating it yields CAHASGNTIYF.

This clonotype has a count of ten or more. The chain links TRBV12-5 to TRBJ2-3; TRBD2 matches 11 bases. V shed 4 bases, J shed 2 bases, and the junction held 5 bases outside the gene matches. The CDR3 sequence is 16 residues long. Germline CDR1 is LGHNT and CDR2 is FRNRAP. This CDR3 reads CASGSGTSGITDTQYF. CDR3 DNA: TGTGCTAGTGGTTCCGGGACTAGCGGAATCACAGATACGCAGTATTTT.

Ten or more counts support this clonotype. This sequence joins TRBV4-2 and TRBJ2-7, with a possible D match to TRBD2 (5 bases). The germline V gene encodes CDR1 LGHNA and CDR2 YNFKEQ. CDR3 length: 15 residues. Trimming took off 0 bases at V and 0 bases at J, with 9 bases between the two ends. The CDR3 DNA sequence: TGTGCCAGCAGCCAAGAAACGGGGAGCTCCTACGAGCAGTACTTC. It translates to CASSQETGSSYEQYF.

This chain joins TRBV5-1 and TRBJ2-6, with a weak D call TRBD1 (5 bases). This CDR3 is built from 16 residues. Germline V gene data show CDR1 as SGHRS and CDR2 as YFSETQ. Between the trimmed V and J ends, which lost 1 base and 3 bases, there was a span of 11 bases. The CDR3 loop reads CASSLFQGGGANVLTF. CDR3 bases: TGCGCCAGCAGCTTGTTTCAGGGCGGTGGGGCCAACGTCCTGACTTTC. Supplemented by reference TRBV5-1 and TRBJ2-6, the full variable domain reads KAGVTQTPRYLIKTRGQQVTLSCSPISGHRSVSWYQQTPGQGLQFLFEYFSETQRNKGNFPGRFSGRQFSNSRSEMNVSTLELGDSALYLCASSLFQGGGANVLTFGAGSRLTVL.

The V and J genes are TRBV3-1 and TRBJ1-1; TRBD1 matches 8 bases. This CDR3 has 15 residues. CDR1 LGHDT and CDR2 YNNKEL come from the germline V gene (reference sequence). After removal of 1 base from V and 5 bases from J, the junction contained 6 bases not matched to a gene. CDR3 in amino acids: CASSQGTGSYTEAFF. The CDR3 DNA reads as TGTGCCAGCAGCCAAGGGACAGGGTCATATACTGAAGCTTTCTTT.

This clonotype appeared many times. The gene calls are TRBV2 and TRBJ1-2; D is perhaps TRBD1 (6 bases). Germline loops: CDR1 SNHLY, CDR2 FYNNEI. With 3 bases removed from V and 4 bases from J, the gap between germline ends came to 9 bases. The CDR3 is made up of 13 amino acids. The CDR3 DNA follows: TGTGCCAGCAGTGATACAGGGCTCTATGGCTACACCTTC. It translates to CASSDTGLYGYTF.

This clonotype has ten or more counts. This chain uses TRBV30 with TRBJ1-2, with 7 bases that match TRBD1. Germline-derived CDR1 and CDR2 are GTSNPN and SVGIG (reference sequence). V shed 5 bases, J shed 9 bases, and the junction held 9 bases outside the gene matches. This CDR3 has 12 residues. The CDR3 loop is CAWFEAGGSYTF. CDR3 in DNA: TGTGCCTGGTTCGAAGCAGGGGGTAGCTACACCTTC.

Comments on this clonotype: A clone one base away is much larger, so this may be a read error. CDR3 sequence: CSAPGVTEASF. The CDR3 coding sequence is TGCAGTGCTCCAGGGGTCACTGAAGCTTCCTTT. The chain is built from TRBV20-1 and TRBJ1-1; perhaps TRBD1 as D (6 bases). The length of the CDR3 is 11 residues. CDR1 is DFQATT, CDR2 SNEGSKA, per germline (reference sequence).

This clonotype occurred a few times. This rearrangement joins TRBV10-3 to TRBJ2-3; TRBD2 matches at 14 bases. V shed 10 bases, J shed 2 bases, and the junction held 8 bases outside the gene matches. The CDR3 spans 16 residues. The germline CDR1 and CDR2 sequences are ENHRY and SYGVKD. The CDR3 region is CATLGTSGGITDTQYF. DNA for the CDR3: TGTGCCACCTTAGGGACTAGCGGGGGCATCACAGATACGCAGTATTTT.

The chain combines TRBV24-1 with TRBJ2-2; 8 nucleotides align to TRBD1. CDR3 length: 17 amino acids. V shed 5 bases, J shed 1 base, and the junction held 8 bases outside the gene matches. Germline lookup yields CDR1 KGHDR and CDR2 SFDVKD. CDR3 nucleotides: TGTGCCACCAGTGCCCCCACCGGGACAGGGAACACCGGGGAGCTGTTTTTT. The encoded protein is CATSAPTGTGNTGELFF.

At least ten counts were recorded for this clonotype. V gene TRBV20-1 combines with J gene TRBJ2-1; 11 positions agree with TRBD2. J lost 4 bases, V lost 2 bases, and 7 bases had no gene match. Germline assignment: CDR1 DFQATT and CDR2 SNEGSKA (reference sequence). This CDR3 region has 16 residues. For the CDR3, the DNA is TGCAGTGCTAGAAGGGGGGCTAGCGGGGGGTACAATGAGCAGTTCTTC. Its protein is CSARRGASGGYNEQFF.

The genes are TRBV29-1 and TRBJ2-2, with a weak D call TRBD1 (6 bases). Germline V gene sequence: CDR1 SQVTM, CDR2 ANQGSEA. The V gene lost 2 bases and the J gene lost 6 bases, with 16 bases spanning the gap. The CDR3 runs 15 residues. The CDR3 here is CSVERGFGVPGELFF. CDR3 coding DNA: TGCAGCGTTGAAAGGGGGTTTGGGGTCCCCGGGGAGCTGTTTTTT.

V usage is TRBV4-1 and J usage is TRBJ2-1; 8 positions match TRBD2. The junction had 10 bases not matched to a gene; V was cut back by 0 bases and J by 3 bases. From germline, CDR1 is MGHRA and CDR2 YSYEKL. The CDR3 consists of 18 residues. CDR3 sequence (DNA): TGCGCCAGCAGCCAAGACGTGGGCGGGGGGCCTTTCTACAATGAGCAGTTCTTC. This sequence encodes CASSQDVGGGPFYNEQFF.

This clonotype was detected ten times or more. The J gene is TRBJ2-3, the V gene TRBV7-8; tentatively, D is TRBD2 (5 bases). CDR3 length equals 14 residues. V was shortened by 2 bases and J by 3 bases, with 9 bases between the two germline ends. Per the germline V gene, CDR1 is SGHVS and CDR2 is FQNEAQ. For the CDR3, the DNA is TGTGCCAGCAGCTTAAGGCGGGTAACAGATACGCAGTATTTT. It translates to CASSLRRVTDTQYF.

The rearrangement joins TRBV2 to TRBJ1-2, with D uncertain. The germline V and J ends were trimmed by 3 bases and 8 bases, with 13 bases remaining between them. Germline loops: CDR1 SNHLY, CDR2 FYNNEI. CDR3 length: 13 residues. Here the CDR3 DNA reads TGTGCCAGCAGTGACGGACCCCGTGTCGGCTACACCTTC. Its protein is CASSDGPRVGYTF.

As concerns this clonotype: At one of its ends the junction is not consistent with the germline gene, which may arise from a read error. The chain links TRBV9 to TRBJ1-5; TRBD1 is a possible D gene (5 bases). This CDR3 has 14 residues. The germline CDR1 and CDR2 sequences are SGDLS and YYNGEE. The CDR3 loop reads CASSVGTGGQPQHF. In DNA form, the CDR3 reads TGTGCCAGCAGTGTAGGGACCGGCGGACAGCCCCAGCATTTT.

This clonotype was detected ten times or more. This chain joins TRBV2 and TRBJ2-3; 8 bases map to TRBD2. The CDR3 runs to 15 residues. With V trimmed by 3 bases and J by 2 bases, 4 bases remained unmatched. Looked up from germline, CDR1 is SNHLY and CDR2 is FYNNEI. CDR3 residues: CASSDQLADTDTQYF. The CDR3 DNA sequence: TGTGCCAGCAGTGACCAACTAGCGGACACAGATACGCAGTATTTT. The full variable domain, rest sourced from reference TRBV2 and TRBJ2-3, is EPEVTQTPSHQVTQMGQEVILRCVPISNHLYFYWYRQILGQKVEFLVSFYNNEISEKSEIFDDQFSVERPDGSNFTLKIRSTKLEDSAMYFCASSDQLADTDTQYFGPGTRLTVL.

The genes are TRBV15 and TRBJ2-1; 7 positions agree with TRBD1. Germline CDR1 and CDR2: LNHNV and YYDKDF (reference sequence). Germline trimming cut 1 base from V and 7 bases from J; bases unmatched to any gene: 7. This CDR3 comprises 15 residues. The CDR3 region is CATSRGTGVRNEQFF. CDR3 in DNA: TGTGCCACCAGCAGAGGAACAGGGGTAAGGAATGAGCAGTTCTTC.